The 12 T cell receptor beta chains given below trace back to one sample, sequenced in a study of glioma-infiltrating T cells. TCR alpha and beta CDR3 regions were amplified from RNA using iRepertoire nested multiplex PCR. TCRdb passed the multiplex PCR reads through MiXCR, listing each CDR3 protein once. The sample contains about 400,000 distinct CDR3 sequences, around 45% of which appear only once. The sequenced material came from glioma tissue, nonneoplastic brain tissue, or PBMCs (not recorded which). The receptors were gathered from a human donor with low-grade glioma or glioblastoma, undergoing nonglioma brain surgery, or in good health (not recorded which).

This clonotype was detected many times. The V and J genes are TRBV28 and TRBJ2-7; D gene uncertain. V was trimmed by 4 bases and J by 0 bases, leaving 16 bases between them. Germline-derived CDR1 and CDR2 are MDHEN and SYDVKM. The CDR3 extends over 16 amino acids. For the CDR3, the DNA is TGTGCCAGCAGTTACCACCTAAGAGGAAGCTCCTACGAGCAGTACTTC. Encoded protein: CASSYHLRGSSYEQYF.

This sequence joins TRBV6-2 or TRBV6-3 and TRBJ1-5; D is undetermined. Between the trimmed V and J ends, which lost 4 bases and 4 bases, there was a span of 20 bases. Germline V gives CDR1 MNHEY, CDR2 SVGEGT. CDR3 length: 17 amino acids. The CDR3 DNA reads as TGTGCCAGCAGTTCCTACGGAAGACGGGGATCGAATCAGCCCCAGCATTTT. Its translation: CASSSYGRRGSNQPQHF.

The CDR3 loop reads CSADPGQGAPRSYEQYF. The CDR3 nucleotides are TGCAGTGCTGACCCGGGACAGGGGGCCCCGAGGTCCTACGAGCAGTACTTC. The rearrangement uses TRBV20-1 and TRBJ2-7; 12 bases agree with TRBD1. Germline V lookup: CDR1 DFQATT, CDR2 SNEGSKA (reference sequence). After removal of 5 bases from V and 1 base from J, the junction contained 12 bases not matched to a gene. This CDR3 has 17 residues.

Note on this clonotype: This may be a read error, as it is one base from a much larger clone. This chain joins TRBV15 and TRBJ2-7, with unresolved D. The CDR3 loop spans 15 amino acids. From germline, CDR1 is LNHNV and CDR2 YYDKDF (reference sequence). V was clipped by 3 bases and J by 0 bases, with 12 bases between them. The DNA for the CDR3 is TGTGCCACCAGCAGGGGAAAAGTGAGCTCCTACGAGCAGTACTTC. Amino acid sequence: CATSRGKVSSYEQYF. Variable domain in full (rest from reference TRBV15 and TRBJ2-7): DAMVIQNPRYQVTQFGKPVTLSCSQTLNHNVMYWYQQKSSQAPKLLFHYYDKDFNNEADTPDNFQSRRPNTSFCFLDIRSPGLGDTAMYLCATSRGKVSSYEQYFGPGTRLTVT.

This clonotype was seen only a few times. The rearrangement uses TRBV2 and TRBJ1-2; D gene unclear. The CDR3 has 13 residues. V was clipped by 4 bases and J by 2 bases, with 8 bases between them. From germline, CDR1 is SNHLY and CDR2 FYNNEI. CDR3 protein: CASSGPPNYGYTF. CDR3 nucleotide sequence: TGTGCCAGCAGTGGTCCGCCGAACTATGGCTACACCTTC.

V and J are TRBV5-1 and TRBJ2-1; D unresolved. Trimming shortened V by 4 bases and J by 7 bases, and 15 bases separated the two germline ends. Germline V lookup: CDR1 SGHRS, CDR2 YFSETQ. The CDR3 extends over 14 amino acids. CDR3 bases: TGCGCCAGCAGCCAGGAGCGCTCTGGGAATGAGCAGTTCTTC. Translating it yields CASSQERSGNEQFF. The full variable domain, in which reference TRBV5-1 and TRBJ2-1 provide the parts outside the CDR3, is KAGVTQTPRYLIKTRGQQVTLSCSPISGHRSVSWYQQTPGQGLQFLFEYFSETQRNKGNFPGRFSGRQFSNSRSEMNVSTLELGDSALYLCASSQERSGNEQFFGPGTRLTVL.

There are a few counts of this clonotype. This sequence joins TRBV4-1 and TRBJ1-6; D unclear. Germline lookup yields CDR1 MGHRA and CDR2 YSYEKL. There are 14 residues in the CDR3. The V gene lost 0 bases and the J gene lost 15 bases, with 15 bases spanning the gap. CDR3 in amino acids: CASSQDFNSKSLHF. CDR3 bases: TGCGCCAGCAGCCAAGATTTTAACAGCAAAAGCCTCCACTTT.

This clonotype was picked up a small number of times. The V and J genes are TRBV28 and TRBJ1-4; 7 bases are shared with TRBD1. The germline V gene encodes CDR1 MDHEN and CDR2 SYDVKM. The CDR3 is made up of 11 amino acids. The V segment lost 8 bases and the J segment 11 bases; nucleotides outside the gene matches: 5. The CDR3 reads CASGPQGKLFF. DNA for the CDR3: TGTGCCAGCGGCCCACAGGGGAAACTGTTTTTT.

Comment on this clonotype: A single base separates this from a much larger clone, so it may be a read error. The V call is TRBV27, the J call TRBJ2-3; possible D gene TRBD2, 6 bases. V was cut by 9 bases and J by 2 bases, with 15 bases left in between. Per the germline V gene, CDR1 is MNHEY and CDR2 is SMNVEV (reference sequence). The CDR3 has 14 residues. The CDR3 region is CASSYEGLTDTQYF. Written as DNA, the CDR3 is TGTGCCAGTTCGTACGAGGGACTCACAGATACGCAGTATTTT.

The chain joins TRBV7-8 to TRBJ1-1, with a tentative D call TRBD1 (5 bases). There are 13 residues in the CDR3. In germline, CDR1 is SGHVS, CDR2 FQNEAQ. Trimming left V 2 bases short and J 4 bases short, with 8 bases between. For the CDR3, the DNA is TGTGCCAGCAGCTTAATCCAGGGCACTGAAGCTTTCTTT. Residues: CASSLIQGTEAFF.

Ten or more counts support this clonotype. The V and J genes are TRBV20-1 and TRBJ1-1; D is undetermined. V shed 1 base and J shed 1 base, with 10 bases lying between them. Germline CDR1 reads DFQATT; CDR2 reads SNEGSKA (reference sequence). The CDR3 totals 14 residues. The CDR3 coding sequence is TGCAGTGCTAGAGTTCAGCCATCGAACACTGAAGCTTTCTTT. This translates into CSARVQPSNTEAFF.

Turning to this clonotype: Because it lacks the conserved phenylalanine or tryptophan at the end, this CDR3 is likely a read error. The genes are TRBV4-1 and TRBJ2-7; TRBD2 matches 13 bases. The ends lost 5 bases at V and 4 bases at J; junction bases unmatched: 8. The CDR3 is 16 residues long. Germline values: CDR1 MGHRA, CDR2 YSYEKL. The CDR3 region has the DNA TGCGCCAGCAGCGTCGGACTAGCGGGAGCGGTTTACGAGCAGTACTCC. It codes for CASSVGLAGAVYEQYS.